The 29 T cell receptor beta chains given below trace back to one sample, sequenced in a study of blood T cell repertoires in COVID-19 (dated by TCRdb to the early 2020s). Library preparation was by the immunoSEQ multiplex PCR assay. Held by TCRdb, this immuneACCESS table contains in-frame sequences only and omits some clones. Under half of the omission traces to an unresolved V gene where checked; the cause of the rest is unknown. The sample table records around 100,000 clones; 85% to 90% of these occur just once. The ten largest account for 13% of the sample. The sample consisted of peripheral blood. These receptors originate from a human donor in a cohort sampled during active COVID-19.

CDR3 bases: TGTGCCAGCAGCCCGCCTACTAGCGGGAGTATCACCGGGGAGCTGTTTTTT. This codes for CASSPPTSGSITGELFF. This chain connects TRBV5-4 to TRBJ2-2, with 11 bases fitting TRBD2. V lost 4 bases, J lost 4 bases, and 9 bases stayed unmatched. Germline CDR1 is SGHNT and CDR2 is YYREEE (reference sequence). There are 17 residues in the CDR3. The whole variable domain, filled in from reference TRBV5-4 and TRBJ2-2, reads ETGVTQSPTHLIKTRGQQVTLRCSSQSGHNTVSWYQQALGQGPQFIFQYYREEENGRGNFPPRFSGLQFPNYSSELNVNALELDDSALYLCASSPPTSGSITGELFFGEGSRLTVL.

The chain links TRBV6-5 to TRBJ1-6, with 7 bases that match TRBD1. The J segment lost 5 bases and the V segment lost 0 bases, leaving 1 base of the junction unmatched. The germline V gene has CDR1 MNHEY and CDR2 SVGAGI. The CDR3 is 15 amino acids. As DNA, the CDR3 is TGTGCCAGCAGTTACTCGGGACAGAATAATTCACCCCTCCACTTT. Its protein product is CASSYSGQNNSPLHF.

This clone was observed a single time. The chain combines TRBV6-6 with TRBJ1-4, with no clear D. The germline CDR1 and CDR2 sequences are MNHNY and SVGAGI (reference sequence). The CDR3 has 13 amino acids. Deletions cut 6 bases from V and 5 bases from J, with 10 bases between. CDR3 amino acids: CASSPLPNEKLFF. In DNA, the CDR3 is TGTGCCAGCAGCCCACTCCCGAATGAAAAACTGTTTTTT.

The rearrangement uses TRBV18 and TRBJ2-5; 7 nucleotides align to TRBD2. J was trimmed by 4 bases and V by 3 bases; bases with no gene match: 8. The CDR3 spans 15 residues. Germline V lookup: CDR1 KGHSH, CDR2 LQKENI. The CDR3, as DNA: TGTGCCAGCTCACCGCGCGGGACTACCCCAGAGACCCAGTACTTC. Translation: CASSPRGTTPETQYF.

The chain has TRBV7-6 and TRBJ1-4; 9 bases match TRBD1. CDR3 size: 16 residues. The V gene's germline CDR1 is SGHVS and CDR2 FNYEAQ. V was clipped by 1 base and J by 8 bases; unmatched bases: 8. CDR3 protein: CASSLGDRDVGEKLFF. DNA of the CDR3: TGTGCCAGCAGCTTAGGGGACAGGGACGTAGGGGAAAAACTGTTTTTT.

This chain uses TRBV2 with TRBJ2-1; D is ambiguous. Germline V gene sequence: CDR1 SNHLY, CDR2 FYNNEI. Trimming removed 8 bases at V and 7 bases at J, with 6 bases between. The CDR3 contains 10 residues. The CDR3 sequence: CASRLNEQFF. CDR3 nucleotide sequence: TGTGCCAGCCGTTTGAATGAGCAGTTCTTC.

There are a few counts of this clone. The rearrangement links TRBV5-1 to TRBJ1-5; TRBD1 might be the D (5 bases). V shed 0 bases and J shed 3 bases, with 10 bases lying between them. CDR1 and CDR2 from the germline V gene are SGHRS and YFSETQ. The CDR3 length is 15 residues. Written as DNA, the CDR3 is TGCGCCAGCAGCTTGGAAGGGGACTCCAATCAGCCCCAGCATTTT. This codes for CASSLEGDSNQPQHF.

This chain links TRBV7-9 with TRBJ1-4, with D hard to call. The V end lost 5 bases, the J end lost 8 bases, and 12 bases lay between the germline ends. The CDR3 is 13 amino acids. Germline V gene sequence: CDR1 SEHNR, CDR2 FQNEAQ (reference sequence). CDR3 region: CASSGGKGEKLFF. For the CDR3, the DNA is TGTGCCAGCAGCGGAGGAAAAGGGGAAAAACTGTTTTTT. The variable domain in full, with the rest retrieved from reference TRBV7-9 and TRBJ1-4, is DTGVSQNPRHKITKRGQNVTFRCDPISEHNRLYWYRQTLGQGPEFLTYFQNEAQLEKSRLLSDRFSAERPKGSFSTLEIQRTEQGDSAMYLCASSGGKGEKLFFGSGTQLSVL.

CDR3 protein: CSVIAGPMQETQYF. The CDR3 region has the DNA TGCAGCGTTATAGCGGGGCCAATGCAAGAGACCCAGTACTTC. The rearrangement links TRBV29-1 to TRBJ2-5, with 8 positions matching TRBD2. Germline V gives CDR1 SQVTM, CDR2 ANQGSEA. The V and J ends lost 5 bases and 2 bases, in that order; junction bases with no gene match: 7. The CDR3 covers 14 residues.

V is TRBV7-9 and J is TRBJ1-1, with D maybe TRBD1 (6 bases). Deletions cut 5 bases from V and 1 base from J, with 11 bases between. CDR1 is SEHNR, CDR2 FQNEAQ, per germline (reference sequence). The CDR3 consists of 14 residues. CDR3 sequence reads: CASSRWTENTEAFF. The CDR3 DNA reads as TGTGCCAGCAGCCGTTGGACAGAGAACACTGAAGCTTTCTTT.

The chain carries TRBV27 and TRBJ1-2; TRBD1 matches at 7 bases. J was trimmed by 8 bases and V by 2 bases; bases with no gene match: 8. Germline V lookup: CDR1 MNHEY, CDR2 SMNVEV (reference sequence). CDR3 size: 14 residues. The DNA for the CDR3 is TGTGCCAGCAGTTTACTGGGCAGGGGGGAGGGCTACACCTTC. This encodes CASSLLGRGEGYTF.

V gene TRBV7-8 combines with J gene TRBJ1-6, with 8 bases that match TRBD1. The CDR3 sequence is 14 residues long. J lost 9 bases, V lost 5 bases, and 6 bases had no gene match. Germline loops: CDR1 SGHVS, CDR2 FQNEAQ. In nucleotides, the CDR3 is TGTGCCAGCAGCCACGGACAGGGTTCTTCACCCCTCCACTTT. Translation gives CASSHGQGSSPLHF.

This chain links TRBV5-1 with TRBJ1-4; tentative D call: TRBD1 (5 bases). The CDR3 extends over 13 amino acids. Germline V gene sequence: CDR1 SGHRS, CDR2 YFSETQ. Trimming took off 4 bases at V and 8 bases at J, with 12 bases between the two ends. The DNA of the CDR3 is TGCGCCAGCAGCCCCGGTTCAGGGGAAAAACTGTTTTTT. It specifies CASSPGSGEKLFF.

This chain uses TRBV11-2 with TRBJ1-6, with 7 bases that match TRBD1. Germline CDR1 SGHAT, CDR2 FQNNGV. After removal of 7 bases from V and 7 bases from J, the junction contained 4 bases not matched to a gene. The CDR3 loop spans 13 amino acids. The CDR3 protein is CASTGTANSPLHF. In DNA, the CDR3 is TGTGCCAGCACCGGGACAGCCAATTCACCCCTCCACTTT.

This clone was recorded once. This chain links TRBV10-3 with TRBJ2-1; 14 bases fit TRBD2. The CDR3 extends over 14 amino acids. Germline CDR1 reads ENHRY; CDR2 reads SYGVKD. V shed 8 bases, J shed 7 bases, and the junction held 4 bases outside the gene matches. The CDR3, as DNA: TGTGCCATCGGGGGACTAGCGGGGGCGAATGAGCAGTTCTTC. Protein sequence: CAIGGLAGANEQFF.

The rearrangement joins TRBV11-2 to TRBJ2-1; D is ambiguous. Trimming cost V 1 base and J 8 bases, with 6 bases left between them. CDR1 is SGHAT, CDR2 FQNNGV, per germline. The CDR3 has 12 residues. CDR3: CASSLALYEQFF. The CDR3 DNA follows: TGTGCCAGCAGCTTAGCCCTCTATGAGCAGTTCTTC.

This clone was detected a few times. This CDR3 reads CASGSGGSYEQYF. Written as DNA, the CDR3 is TGTGCCAGCGGAAGCGGGGGCTCCTACGAGCAGTACTTC. The rearrangement uses TRBV27 and TRBJ2-7; 8 nucleotides align to TRBD2. The germline V gene has CDR1 MNHEY and CDR2 SMNVEV (reference sequence). Trimming at V came to 8 bases and at J to 0 bases, leaving 3 bases not matched to a gene. CDR3 length: 13 residues.

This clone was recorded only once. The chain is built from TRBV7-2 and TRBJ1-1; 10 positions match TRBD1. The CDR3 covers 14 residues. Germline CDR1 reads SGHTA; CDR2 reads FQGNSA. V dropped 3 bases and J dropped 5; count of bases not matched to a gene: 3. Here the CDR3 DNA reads TGTGCCAGCAGCTTCGGACAGGGGGGAACTGAAGCTTTCTTT. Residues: CASSFGQGGTEAFF.

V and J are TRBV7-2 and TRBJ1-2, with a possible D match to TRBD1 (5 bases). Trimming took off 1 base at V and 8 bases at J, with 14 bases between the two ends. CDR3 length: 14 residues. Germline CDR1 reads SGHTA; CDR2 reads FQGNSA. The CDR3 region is CASSLESQGGGYTF. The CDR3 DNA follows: TGTGCCAGCAGCTTAGAATCCCAGGGTGGGGGCTACACCTTC. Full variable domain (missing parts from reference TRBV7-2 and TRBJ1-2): GAGVSQSPSNKVTEKGKDVELRCDPISGHTALYWYRQSLGQGLEFLIYFQGNSAPDKSGLPSDRFSAERTGGSVSTLTIQRTQQEDSAVYLCASSLESQGGGYTFGSGTRLTVV.

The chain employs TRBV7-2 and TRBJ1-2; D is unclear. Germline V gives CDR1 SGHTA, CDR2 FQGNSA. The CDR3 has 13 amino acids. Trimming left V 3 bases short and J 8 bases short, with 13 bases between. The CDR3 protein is CASSLYSSGGYTF. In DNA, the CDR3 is TGTGCCAGCAGCTTGTACAGCTCGGGAGGCTACACCTTC.

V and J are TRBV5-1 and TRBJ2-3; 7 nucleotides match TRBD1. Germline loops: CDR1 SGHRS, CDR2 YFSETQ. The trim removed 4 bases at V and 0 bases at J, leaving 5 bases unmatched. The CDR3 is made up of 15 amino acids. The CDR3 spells CASSGQGQSTDTQYF. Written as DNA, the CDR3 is TGCGCCAGCAGCGGGCAGGGACAGAGCACAGATACGCAGTATTTT.

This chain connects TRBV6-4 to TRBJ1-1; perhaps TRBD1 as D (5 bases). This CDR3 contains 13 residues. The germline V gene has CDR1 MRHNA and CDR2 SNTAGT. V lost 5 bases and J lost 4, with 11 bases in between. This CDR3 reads CASSWLQGTEAFF. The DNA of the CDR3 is TGTGCCAGCAGTTGGCTCCAGGGCACTGAAGCTTTCTTT.

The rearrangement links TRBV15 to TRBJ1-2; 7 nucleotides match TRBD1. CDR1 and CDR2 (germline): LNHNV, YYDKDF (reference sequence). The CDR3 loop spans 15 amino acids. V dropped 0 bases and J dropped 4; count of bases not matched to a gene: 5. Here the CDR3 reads CATSREEGGIYGYTF. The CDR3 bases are TGTGCCACCAGCAGAGAGGAAGGGGGCATCTATGGCTACACCTTC.

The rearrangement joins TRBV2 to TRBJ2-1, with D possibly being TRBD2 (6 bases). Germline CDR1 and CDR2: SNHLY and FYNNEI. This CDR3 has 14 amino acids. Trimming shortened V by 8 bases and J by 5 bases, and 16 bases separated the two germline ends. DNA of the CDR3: TGTGCCAGCTATTTCCCGGGAGTAAACAATGAGCAGTTCTTC. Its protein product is CASYFPGVNNEQFF.

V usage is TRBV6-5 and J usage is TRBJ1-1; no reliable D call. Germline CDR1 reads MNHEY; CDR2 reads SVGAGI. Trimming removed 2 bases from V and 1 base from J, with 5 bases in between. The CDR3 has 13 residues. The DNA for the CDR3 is TGTGCCAGCAGTTACCTAGCGAACACTGAAGCTTTCTTT. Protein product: CASSYLANTEAFF.

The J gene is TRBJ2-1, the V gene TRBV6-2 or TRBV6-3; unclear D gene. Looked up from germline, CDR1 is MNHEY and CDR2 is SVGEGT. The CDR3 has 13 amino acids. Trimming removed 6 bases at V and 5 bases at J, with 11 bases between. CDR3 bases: TGTGCCAGCAGCGATACTTACCACAATGAGCAGTTCTTC. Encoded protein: CASSDTYHNEQFF.

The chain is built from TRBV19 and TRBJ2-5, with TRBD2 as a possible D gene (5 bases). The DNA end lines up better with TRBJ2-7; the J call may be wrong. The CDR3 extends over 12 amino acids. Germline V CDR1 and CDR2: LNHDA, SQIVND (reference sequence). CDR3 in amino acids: CASSTEGYEQYF. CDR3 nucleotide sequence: TGTGCCAGTAGTACTGAGGGCTACGAGCAGTACTTC.

The CDR3 is CASSSARRGDYGYTF. The CDR3 nucleotides read TGTGCCAGCAGTTCCGCCAGGCGTGGCGACTATGGCTACACCTTC. This sequence joins TRBV6-6 and TRBJ1-2; D not resolved. CDR1 is MNHNY, CDR2 SVGAGI, per germline (reference sequence). The CDR3 sequence is 15 residues long. V lost 4 bases to trimming and J lost 3 bases, with 15 bases between them.

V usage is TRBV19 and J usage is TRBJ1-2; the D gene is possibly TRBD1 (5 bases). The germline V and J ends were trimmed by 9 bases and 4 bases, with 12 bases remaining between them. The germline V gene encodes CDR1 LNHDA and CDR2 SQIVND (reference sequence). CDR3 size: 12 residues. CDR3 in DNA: TGTGCCAGCATCGGGAGGGGCTATGGCTACACCTTC. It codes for CASIGRGYGYTF.